This record looks at one T cell receptor beta chain sequence and its context. TCRdb's table, derived via immunoSEQ multiplex PCR, lists solely in-frame clones and lacks some. The sample records 150,000 to 180,000 clones, less than 90% being singletons. This entry belongs to a study of blood T cell repertoires in COVID-19. The trim removed 4 bases at V and 9 bases at J, leaving 13 bases unmatched. Germline V gene sequence: CDR1 SGHRS, CDR2 YFSETQ. The CDR3 sequence is 18 residues long. The receptor's source is a woman in her 70s with acute or convalescent COVID-19. The rearrangement joins TRBV5-1 to TRBJ2-4, with TRBD2 identical over 16 bases. The source material was peripheral blood. CDR3 in amino acids: CASSQGTSGGASNGIQYF. Here the CDR3 DNA reads TGCGCCAGCAGCCAAGGGACTAGCGGGGGGGCATCCAACGGCATTCAGTACTTC. The whole variable domain, remainder taken from reference TRBV5-1 and TRBJ2-4, is KAGVTQTPRYLIKTRGQQVTLSCSPISGHRSVSWYQQTPGQGLQFLFEYFSETQRNKGNFPGRFSGRQFSNSRSEMNVSTLELGDSALYLCASSQGTSGGASNGIQYFGAGTRLSVL.